This TCR beta chain originates from a study of naive and memory T cell subsets. Study conclusions and caveats: Naive and memory subsets had different power law exponents for TCR abundance.

Notes on this clonotype: Its target is not known.

An equimolar mix of two oligonucleotides served as the beta constant-region primer for TRBC1 and TRBC2. A single record per CDR3 protein comes from TCRdb applying MiXCR to the UMI-ligation and nested PCR reads. The sample records 140,000 to 150,000 distinct CDR3 sequences, around 15% being singletons. The germline V gene encodes CDR1 DFQATT and CDR2 SNEGSKA (reference sequence). V lost 5 bases and J 0 bases, leaving 11 bases between the germline ends. CDR3 length equals 14 residues. Cells stained for CD3, CD4, CD8, CD45RA and CD27 were sorted into four subsets. What was sequenced was naive CD4+ T cells from blood. The clonotype comes from a human donor in good health. The chain recombines TRBV20-1 with TRBJ1-5; weak D call: TRBD1 (6 bases). CDR3 protein: CSAPDSSSNQPQHF. The DNA for the CDR3 is TGCAGTGCTCCGGACAGTAGTAGCAATCAGCCCCAGCATTTT.